This TCR beta chain appears in the sequencing data of a study of T cells in Graves' hyperthyroidism and ophthalmopathy. Study-wide results and limits: Median prediction lead before ophthalmopathy onset was about 6.5 months with the model. Blood held most thyroid clonotypes expanded above 0.001 frequency.

This clonotype was found a few times. Its matching antigen is unknown. Germline trimming cut 5 bases from V and 0 bases from J; bases unmatched to any gene: 4. This CDR3 contains 15 residues. CDR1 MNHEY and CDR2 SVGAGI come from the germline V gene. TCR beta CDR3 region amplification was performed from RNA transcripts. Researchers ran a first-round RT-PCR on the TCR CDR3 using the HTBI primer set. TCRdb re-called the multiplex PCR reads through MiXCR, storing one row per CDR3 protein. The table lists approximately 430,000 distinct CDR3 sequences, roughly 15% of them singletons. The sequenced sample was blood. V and J are TRBV6-5 and TRBJ1-3; 7 bases agree with TRBD1. The TCR comes from a man aged 18 to 30 with Graves' ophthalmopathy. This chain's CDR3 is CASSTDRASGNTIYF. DNA for the CDR3: TGTGCCAGCAGTACCGACAGGGCCTCTGGAAACACCATATATTTT.